This paragraph reports one T cell receptor (beta chain). It lacks a known antigen. Base-call qualities are not available, and no considerably larger clone is one nucleotide away. V lost 5 bases and J lost 1 base, and the count of bases not matched to a germline gene is 7. Counted from cysteine to phenylalanine, this CDR3 has 16 amino acids. Solely the CDR3 DNA is kept, with 48 bases framed from the first base. CDR1 is given as SGHAT and CDR2 as FQNNGV, both from the germline V gene. These data are taken from a study of blood T cells in healthy people across ages (dated by TCRdb to the mid-2010s). Some background on the complete study: In model experiments, template switching captured about one uniquely barcoded TCR beta cDNA molecule for every two T cells. The donors were divided into four age groups: young (average approximately 17 years), middle-aged (about 41), aged (about 61) and long-lived (roughly 82). The study analyzed two additional independent replicas of 1 million unique cDNA reads from the same blood draw for two donors, one aged 18 to 29 and one aged 80 or older. To track age-related changes in TCR beta repertoire diversity, the study relied on deep sequencing normalized with unique cDNA molecular identifiers. To avoid experimental bias, donors of different ages were spread randomly across the sequencing lanes. General findings and caveats noted by the study authors: Because the CMV infection status of the donors was unknown, age-related changes in expanded clonotypes may potentially have been confounded. Compared with the aged group, the long-lived group had more naive CD4+ T cells, fewer expanded clones and increased TCR diversity, suggesting age selection. Estimates of total diversity based on one million sequenced T cells were regarded as lower bounds and as underestimates. A strong correlation was found between observed TCR beta diversity and the percentage of naive T cells measured by flow cytometry. As age increased, observed TCR beta diversity per million T cells dropped in a roughly linear way, and a significant reduction was already evident by age about 36. Conclusive comparison of naive and antigen-experienced compartments was prevented by the profiling of bulk unsorted PBMCs.

The donors were under 40 Caucasian individuals from Russia, aged 6 to 90 years, who were systemically healthy. Each donor gave ten milliliters of peripheral blood, drawn into EDTA-treated Vacutainer tubes. Ficoll-Paque density-gradient centrifugation was used to isolate PBMCs, with at least 6.5 million per sample. Total RNA, at least 5 micrograms per sample, was extracted from PBMCs with Trizol reagent. The percentages of naive CD45RAhigh/CD27high T cells were determined by flow cytometry on a PBMC aliquot from every donor. The method was 5' RACE. Sequencing took place on an Illumina HiSeq 2500. The second PCR ran for about 6 to 12 cycles and used a J-beta primer mix along with a sample-barcoded 5' primer. A template-switch 5' adaptor carrying 12 random nucleotides introduced a unique molecular identifier onto each TCR beta cDNA molecule. Each sample yielded at least 3 million CDR3-containing paired-end reads. First-strand cDNA was synthesized from all RNA with the Mint cDNA synthesis kit, primed by a TRBC-specific oligonucleotide. After uracil-DNA glycosylase treatment, a first 18-cycle PCR used universal primers M1SS and BC2_uni_R on all cDNA. The source study handled its data this way. Each sample was normalized by randomly selecting 1 million high-quality reads, each carrying a distinct molecular identifier. Instead of being binned into consensus sequences, reads with shared molecular identifiers were discarded. MiTCR, run with a Q25 quality threshold and the strictest error-elimination algorithm, handled CDR3 identification, clonotype clustering and error correction. A nonparametric unseen species model with Euler transformation was used to estimate a lower bound on total TCR beta diversity. TCRdb handled the public reads itself, with Q25 trimming in fastp and clone calling in MiXCR, and kept productive beta chains. Rows with one shared CDR3 protein collapse into an entry with the most common genes and DNA. The V and J calls reflect TCRdb's pipeline rather than the authors' work. Here the sample has 1.5 million to 2 million distinct CDR3 sequences; 25% to 30% occur a single time. Of the sample, 7.7% falls within the top ten clones.

The sequence links TRBV11-2 to TRBJ2-5; 10 junctional bases match TRBD2. The specimen sequenced was blood. The receptor was isolated from a woman aged 25 to 39 in good health. The nucleotide sequence is given as TGTGCCAGCAGCGGGGGTAGCGGGGGGAGCCAAGAGACCCAGTACTTC. Its protein reads: CASSGGSGGSQETQYF.